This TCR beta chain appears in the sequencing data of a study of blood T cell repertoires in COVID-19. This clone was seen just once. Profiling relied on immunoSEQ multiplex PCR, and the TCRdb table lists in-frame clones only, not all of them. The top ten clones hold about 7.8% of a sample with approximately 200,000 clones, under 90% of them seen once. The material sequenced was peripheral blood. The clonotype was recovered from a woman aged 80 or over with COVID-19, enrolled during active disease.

DNA of the CDR3: TGTGCCAGCAGCTTACTAAGCACCGGGGAGCTGTTTTTT. Encoded protein: CASSLLSTGELFF. This chain uses TRBV7-3 with TRBJ2-2; D call uncertain. The CDR3 runs to 13 residues. Germline V gives CDR1 SGHTA, CDR2 FQGTGA. V lost 2 bases and J lost 4, with 5 bases in between.